These T cell receptor beta chains were read from a single sample in a study of shared clonotypes between healthy human individuals. Repertoires were generated with immunoSEQ multiplex PCR, while TCRdb's copy carries only in-frame clones and drops some. The repertoire includes about 2,500,000 clones, around nine tenths of them detected once, and over 0.12% sits in the top ten. What was sequenced was naive CD4+ T cells sorted from blood. The receptors shown here come from a man between 18 and 29 years old in good health. Both conserved end residues are part of each CDR3. The D gene is left open where the match is weak.

v_gene,d_gene,j_gene,CDR3nt,CDR3aa
TRBV19,TRBD1,TRBJ1-3,TGTGCCAGTACCCGGGACAGAGGAAACACCATATATTTT,CASTRDRGNTIYF
TRBV30,TRBD1,TRBJ2-3,TGTGCCTGGAGTTCGGACAGGGGAAGCACAGATACGCAGTATTTT,CAWSSDRGSTDTQYF
TRBV2,TRBD1,TRBJ2-7,TGTGCCAGCAGGGGGACAGGGGACACCTACGAGCAGTACTTC,CASRGTGDTYEQYF
TRBV5-1,-,TRBJ2-2,TGCGCCAGCAGCTTGGAAAGGGTGGGAACCGGGGAGCTGTTTTTT,CASSLERVGTGELFF
TRBV7-9,TRBD1,TRBJ1-2,TGTGCCAGCAGCGCCGGGACAGGGTCGAATGGCTACACCTTC,CASSAGTGSNGYTF
TRBV28,-,TRBJ1-2,TGTGCCAGCAGTTTACCGGGGTCGGGTGGCTACACCTTC,CASSLPGSGGYTF
TRBV7-2,TRBD2,TRBJ2-2,TGTGCCAGCAGCCGAACGGGACTAGACCCCGGGGAGCTGTTTTTT,CASSRTGLDPGELFF
TRBV2,-,TRBJ2-3,TGTGCCAGCAGTGAGTTGATCGCCTCGCAGTATTTT,CASSELIASQYF
TRBV5-6,-,TRBJ2-5,TGTGCCAGCGGGGGAGAGACCCAGTACTTC,CASGGETQYF
TRBV2,-,TRBJ2-1,TGTGCCAGCAGTGGGACTATACTCGATGAGCAGTTCTTC,CASSGTILDEQFF
TRBV30,-,TRBJ2-5,TGTGCCTGGAGTGCGGATTCGATAGAGACCCAGTACTTC,CAWSADSIETQYF
TRBV27,-,TRBJ2-5,TGTGCCAGCAGTTTGGGGTCCCGGGAGACCCAGTACTTC,CASSLGSRETQYF
TRBV27,-,TRBJ1-6,TGTGCCAGCAGTTTGGGGGAATTTCTGTCACCCCTCCACTTT,CASSLGEFLSPLHF
TRBV7-3,TRBD2,TRBJ2-3,TGTGCCAGCAGCAGAGGGACTAGCGGGGGGACAGATACGCAGTATTTT,CASSRGTSGGTDTQYF
TRBV19,TRBD2,TRBJ2-1,TGTGCCAGTACCCCCCCCGGACTAGTGAATGAGCAGTTCTTC,CASTPPGLVNEQFF
TRBV5-5,TRBD2,TRBJ2-7,TGTGCCAGCAGCTTGAGGGACTACTCCTACGAGCAGTACTTC,CASSLRDYSYEQYF
TRBV28,TRBD1,TRBJ2-7,TGTGCCAGCAGTTTTGGGACAGTACTCTACGAGCAGTACTTC,CASSFGTVLYEQYF
TRBV11-3,-,TRBJ2-5,TGTGCCAGCAGCTTAGAGGGACAACCCCAAGAGACCCAGTACTTC,CASSLEGQPQETQYF
TRBV7-8,-,TRBJ2-3,TGTGCCAGCAGCTTAGCGTCTCCGGGGATCACAGATACGCAGTATTTT,CASSLASPGITDTQYF
TRBV28,-,TRBJ2-7,TGTGCCAGCAGTTTGGGCTCGTGGGGTGGAGGGACCTACGAGCAGTACTTC,CASSLGSWGGGTYEQYF
TRBV5-1,-,TRBJ2-5,TGCGCCAGCATGGGGGCAGAGACCCAGTACTTC,CASMGAETQYF
TRBV6-1,-,TRBJ2-7,TGTGCCAGCACCAAGACAGTTCAGGGCTCCTACGAGCAGTACTTC,CASTKTVQGSYEQYF
TRBV5-1,-,TRBJ1-2,TGCGCCAGCAGCTTGAGCGGGGTGGATGGCTACACCTTC,CASSLSGVDGYTF
TRBV11-2,-,TRBJ1-4,TGTGCCAGTGGGACAAATGTCGAAAAACTGTTTTTT,CASGTNVEKLFF
TRBV6-5,-,TRBJ1-1,TGTGCCAGCAACCGGGGGCCGGGCACTGAAGCTTTCTTT,CASNRGPGTEAFF
TRBV6-5,TRBD1,TRBJ2-2,TGTGCCAGCAGTAGACAGGGGGAAACCGGGGAGCTGTTTTTT,CASSRQGETGELFF